Below are 25 T cell receptor beta chains sequenced from a single sample in a study of T cells in tumors after PD-1 blockade. Measured with immunoSEQ multiplex PCR; TCRdb has only the in-frame clones, and not every one. The sample contains over 30,000 clones, 78% of which appear only once. Here the sequenced sample was PBMCs, taken before anti-PD-1 treatment. Receptors originate from a human donor with basal cell carcinoma.

The rearrangement uses TRBV28 and TRBJ2-3; D call uncertain. Deletions cut 2 bases from V and 4 bases from J, with 13 bases between. The germline V gene encodes CDR1 MDHEN and CDR2 SYDVKM. The CDR3 covers 15 residues. CDR3 in amino acids: CASSLILGLADTQYF. The CDR3 DNA follows: TGTGCCAGCAGTTTAATTCTGGGGTTGGCAGATACGCAGTATTTT. The variable domain in full, completed from reference TRBV28 and TRBJ2-3, reads DVKVTQSSRYLVKRTGEKVFLECVQDMDHENMFWYRQDPGLGLRLIYFSYDVKMKEKGDIPEGYSVSREKKERFSLILESASTNQTSMYLCASSLILGLADTQYFGPGTRLTVL.

V is TRBV4-1 and J is TRBJ1-2, with D perhaps TRBD1 (5 bases). The germline V gene encodes CDR1 MGHRA and CDR2 YSYEKL. The CDR3 has 17 amino acids. V lost 3 bases and J lost 3, with 20 bases in between. The CDR3 loop is CASSHALRRGGDYGYTF. The CDR3 coding sequence is TGCGCCAGCAGCCATGCCCTGAGAAGGGGAGGAGACTATGGCTACACCTTC.

The chain is built from TRBV25-1 and TRBJ2-1; 10 bases line up with TRBD2. The length of the CDR3 is 15 residues. The V gene's germline CDR1 is MGHDK and CDR2 SYGVNS. Losses at the gene ends were 7 bases for V and 9 bases for J; bases not matched to a gene: 12. The CDR3, as DNA: TGTGCCAGCACCCCAAGAGCGGGGGGGCTCCCTGAGCAGTTCTTC. It codes for CASTPRAGGLPEQFF.

The V and J genes are TRBV4-1 and TRBJ2-4; 13 positions agree with TRBD2. In germline, CDR1 is MGHRA, CDR2 YSYEKL. This CDR3 is built from 17 residues. The junction had 6 bases not matched to a gene; V was cut back by 2 bases and J by 5 bases. The CDR3 region is CASSQTGTSGMENIQYF. CDR3 nucleotides: TGCGCCAGCAGCCAAACCGGGACTAGCGGGATGGAAAACATTCAGTACTTC.

The chain employs TRBV11-3 and TRBJ2-7; D unresolved. Per the germline V gene, CDR1 is SGHNT and CDR2 is YENEEA. V shed 0 bases and J shed 6 bases, with 9 bases lying between them. The CDR3 has 13 residues. CDR3 amino acids: CASSLEFGVEQYF. The CDR3 DNA follows: TGTGCCAGCAGCTTAGAATTTGGGGTCGAGCAGTACTTC.

V usage is TRBV7-2 and J usage is TRBJ1-2, with D possibly TRBD1 on 5 matching bases. Germline V lookup: CDR1 SGHTA, CDR2 FQGNSA. Trimming left V 9 bases short and J 5 bases short, with 16 bases between. The CDR3 is 13 amino acids. CDR3 bases: TGTGCCAGGGGGGATATAGGGAGGTATGGCTACACCTTC. Translated, it gives CARGDIGRYGYTF.

Here the CDR3 reads CASTVQPSGSYEQYF. The CDR3 DNA follows: TGTGCCAGCACCGTACAGCCTAGCGGGTCCTACGAGCAGTACTTC. The rearrangement links TRBV5-5 to TRBJ2-7; 8 bases are a match to TRBD2. The trim removed 6 bases at V and 1 base at J, leaving 9 bases unmatched. The CDR3 has 15 residues. CDR1 and CDR2 (germline): SGHKS, YYEKEE (reference sequence).

The chain uses TRBV6-6 and TRBJ1-2, with 7 positions matching TRBD1. The V segment lost 2 bases and the J segment 2 bases; nucleotides outside the gene matches: 8. Germline V gives CDR1 MNHNY, CDR2 SVGAGI (reference sequence). CDR3 length: 16 residues. CDR3 sequence (DNA): TGTGCCAGCAGTTACAAGCCGGGACAGCTAAACTATGGCTACACCTTC. The encoded protein is CASSYKPGQLNYGYTF.

This chain links TRBV18 with TRBJ2-1; a weak D match, TRBD2 (7 bases). From germline, CDR1 is KGHSH and CDR2 LQKENI. Trimming took 2 bases from V and 8 from J, leaving 19 bases between them. The CDR3 sequence is 16 residues long. The CDR3 sequence: CASSPGKGEGPYEQFF. The CDR3 DNA sequence: TGTGCCAGCTCACCAGGGAAGGGGGAGGGCCCGTATGAGCAGTTCTTC.

In this sample, this clone turned up a few times. CDR3 bases: TGTGCCAGCAGCTTAAAAAGGGGGAACACAGATACGCAGTATTTT. Protein sequence: CASSLKRGNTDTQYF. The genes are TRBV7-9 and TRBJ2-3; tentative D call: TRBD1 (6 bases). Germline CDR1 and CDR2: SEHNR and FQNEAQ (reference sequence). V was trimmed by 2 bases and J by 2 bases, leaving 11 bases between them. There are 15 residues in the CDR3.

The chain is built from TRBV28 and TRBJ2-3, with 9 bases matching TRBD2. The CDR3 runs to 15 residues. CDR1 and CDR2 from the germline V gene are MDHEN and SYDVKM. With V trimmed by 7 bases and J by 1 base, 6 bases remained unmatched. CDR3 in DNA: TGTGCCAGCACGGGGTGGACTAGCGGCACAGATACGCAGTATTTT. It yields the protein CASTGWTSGTDTQYF.

This chain joins TRBV29-1 and TRBJ2-1, with D maybe TRBD1 (6 bases). CDR3 length equals 14 residues. Between the trimmed V and J ends, which lost 4 bases and 6 bases, there was a span of 16 bases. Germline CDR1 is SQVTM and CDR2 is ANQGSEA. CDR3 bases: TGCAGCGTTGCTCAGGGGCAGGTGGGCAATGAGCAGTTCTTC. Its translation: CSVAQGQVGNEQFF.

The chain recombines TRBV7-2 with TRBJ2-7; TRBD1 is a possible D gene (6 bases). V lost 5 bases and J 1 base, leaving 24 bases between the germline ends. The CDR3 runs to 18 residues. CDR1 and CDR2 (germline): SGHTA, FQGNSA. The DNA for the CDR3 is TGTGCCAGCAGCCCCTGGGGGCAGGGCTTTAACCCATCCTACGAGCAGTACTTC. Its protein product is CASSPWGQGFNPSYEQYF.

This rearrangement joins TRBV9 to TRBJ2-7; 9 bases match TRBD2. CDR1 and CDR2 (germline): SGDLS, YYNGEE. V lost 3 bases and J lost 3; bases outside the gene matches: 7. The CDR3 covers 15 residues. DNA for the CDR3: TGTGCCAGCAGCGCTGCCCCTAGCGGGGTCTACGAGCAGTACTTC. This sequence encodes CASSAAPSGVYEQYF.

This chain joins TRBV4-2 and TRBJ2-6; TRBD1 aligns across 8 bases. Trimming at V came to 3 bases and at J to 4 bases, leaving 11 bases not matched to a gene. This CDR3 has 18 residues. Germline V gene sequence: CDR1 LGHNA, CDR2 YNFKEQ. The CDR3 region is CASSHPWAGGEGANVLTF. CDR3 DNA: TGTGCCAGCAGCCACCCTTGGGCAGGGGGCGAAGGGGCCAACGTCCTGACTTTC.

The chain combines TRBV24-1 with TRBJ2-1; TRBD1 agrees at 10 bases. J gave up 6 bases and V 4 bases, and 5 bases lay outside the gene matches. Germline V gives CDR1 KGHDR, CDR2 SFDVKD. This CDR3 is 15 amino acids long. The CDR3 region has the DNA TGTGCCACCAGTGACGCCGGGACAGGGGTCAATGAGCAGTTCTTC. Its protein is CATSDAGTGVNEQFF.

The CDR3 DNA reads TGTGCCAGCAGTCTGTACCGGGGTTCTGGGGCCAACGTCCTGACTTTC. Its translation: CASSLYRGSGANVLTF. This chain links TRBV7-2 with TRBJ2-6; tentatively, D is TRBD2 (5 bases). The CDR3 runs 16 residues. V lost 6 bases to trimming and J lost 1 base, with 13 bases between them. The germline V gene has CDR1 SGHTA and CDR2 FQGNSA.

The rearrangement joins TRBV12-1 to TRBJ2-1; the table calls TRBD2, which could not be checked here. TRBV12-1 is listed as a pseudogene. This CDR3 region has 18 residues. CDR3 residues: CASSPRTSGKVVKNEQFF. The CDR3 region has the DNA TGTGCCAGCAGCCCCAGGACTAGCGGGAAGGTGGTAAAAAATGAGCAGTTCTTC.

This chain uses TRBV7-9 with TRBJ2-6; no definite D call. From germline, CDR1 is SEHNR and CDR2 FQNEAQ (reference sequence). This CDR3 has 15 amino acids. Trimming took off 2 bases at V and 0 bases at J, with 5 bases between the two ends. CDR3 region: CASSLRFSGANVLTF. The CDR3 DNA reads as TGTGCCAGCAGCTTACGGTTCTCTGGGGCCAACGTCCTGACTTTC.

V is TRBV5-4 and J is TRBJ1-1; TRBD1 is a possible D gene (5 bases). CDR3 length: 15 residues. Germline CDR1 SGHNT, CDR2 YYREEE (reference sequence). Deletions cut 0 bases from V and 3 bases from J, with 12 bases between. CDR3 region: CASSLGGIGYTEAFF. DNA for the CDR3: TGTGCCAGCAGCTTGGGGGGGATAGGTTACACTGAAGCTTTCTTT.

Only one count was recorded for this clone. This chain joins TRBV7-2 and TRBJ2-3; TRBD2 aligns across 7 bases. Germline V lookup: CDR1 SGHTA, CDR2 FQGNSA. CDR3 size: 13 residues. Trimming removed 3 bases from V and 5 bases from J; junction bases left unmatched: 2. The CDR3, as DNA: TGTGCCAGCAGCTTGACGGGGGGAGATACGCAGTATTTT. Translating it yields CASSLTGGDTQYF. The variable domain in full, with the rest retrieved from reference TRBV7-2 and TRBJ2-3, is GAGVSQSPSNKVTEKGKDVELRCDPISGHTALYWYRQSLGQGLEFLIYFQGNSAPDKSGLPSDRFSAERTGGSVSTLTIQRTQQEDSAVYLCASSLTGGDTQYFGPGTRLTVL.

Only a few counts were recorded for this clone. Here the CDR3 reads CASSEASTGSGNTIYF. The DNA of the CDR3 is TGTGCCAGCAGTGAAGCGTCCACAGGGAGCGGAAACACCATATATTTT. This chain uses TRBV6-1 with TRBJ1-3, with D possibly matching TRBD1 (6 bases). Germline V gene sequence: CDR1 MNHNS, CDR2 SASEGT. V was trimmed by 0 bases and J by 4 bases, leaving 13 bases between them. The CDR3 is 16 residues long.

The chain carries TRBV30 and TRBJ2-1, with D perhaps matching TRBD2 (6 bases). V lost 2 bases and J lost 7, with 12 bases in between. This CDR3 comprises 13 residues. Germline V gene lookup returns CDR1 GTSNPN and CDR2 SVGIG (reference sequence). CDR3 sequence (DNA): TGTGCCTGGAGTACCGGGACTTCTAATGAGCAGTTCTTC. The encoded protein is CAWSTGTSNEQFF.

The chain links TRBV5-4 to TRBJ2-5, with unresolved D. Germline V gene lookup returns CDR1 SGHNT and CDR2 YYREEE (reference sequence). Between the trimmed V and J ends, which lost 1 base and 2 bases, there was a span of 9 bases. The CDR3 consists of 14 residues. The DNA of the CDR3 is TGTGCCAGCAGCTTGACTGCTCTACAAGAGACCCAGTACTTC. It is translated as CASSLTALQETQYF.

The V gene is TRBV15, the J gene TRBJ1-1, with 8 bases matching TRBD1. J lost 2 bases, V lost 2 bases, and 13 bases had no gene match. This CDR3 spans 18 amino acids. Germline CDR1 and CDR2: LNHNV and YYDKDF (reference sequence). The CDR3 sequence is CATSRRFPGGGRNTEAFF. CDR3 DNA sequence: TGTGCCACCAGCAGACGGTTTCCAGGGGGCGGACGTAACACTGAAGCTTTCTTT.